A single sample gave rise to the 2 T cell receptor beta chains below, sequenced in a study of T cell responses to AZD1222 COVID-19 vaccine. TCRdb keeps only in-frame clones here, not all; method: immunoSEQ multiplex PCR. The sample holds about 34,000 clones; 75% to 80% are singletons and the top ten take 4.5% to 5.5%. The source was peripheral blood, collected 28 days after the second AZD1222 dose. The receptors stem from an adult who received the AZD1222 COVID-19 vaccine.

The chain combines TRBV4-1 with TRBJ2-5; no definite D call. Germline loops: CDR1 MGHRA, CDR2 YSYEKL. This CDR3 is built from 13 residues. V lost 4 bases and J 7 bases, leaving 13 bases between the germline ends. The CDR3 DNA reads TGCGCCAGCAGCCTTCGTACGTTGGGGACCCAGTACTTC. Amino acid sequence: CASSLRTLGTQYF.

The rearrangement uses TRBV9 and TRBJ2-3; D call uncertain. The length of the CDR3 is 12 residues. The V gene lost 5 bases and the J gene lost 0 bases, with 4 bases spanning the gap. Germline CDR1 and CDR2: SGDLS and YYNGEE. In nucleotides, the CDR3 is TGTGCCAGCAGGTTTAGCACAGATACGCAGTATTTT. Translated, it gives CASRFSTDTQYF.